This T cell receptor beta chain is from a study of OX40 agonist ivuxolimab in advanced cancers. Regarding the complete study: The costimulatory receptor OX40 (CD134) was targeted by ivuxolimab, a fully human IgG2 agonistic monoclonal antibody. In the dose-escalation cohort, roughly four fifths of patients were male, and the mean age was approximately 60 years, with a range of about 23 to 85. The monotherapy dose-escalation portion (N of about 50 patients) of the phase I ivuxolimab trial is reported in the paper. Intravenous ivuxolimab was administered to patients every 2 weeks at six dose levels: 0.01, 0.1, 0.3, 1.5, 3 and 10 mg/kg. Peripheral TCRbeta sequencing was intended to test whether TCR sequence diversity was altered and clonal T-cell expansion was caused by ivuxolimab. Among the roughly 52 dose-escalation patients, around 19 had hepatocellular carcinoma, about 15 melanoma, 9 renal cell carcinoma and 9 head and neck cancer. Prior anti-PD-1, anti-PD-L1 or anti-CTLA-4 therapy was permitted, and checkpoint inhibitors had been received by about two fifths of dose-escalation patients. Partial responses occurred in three dose-escalation patients, of whom one had hepatocellular carcinoma and two had cutaneous melanoma.

The cysteine opens and the phenylalanine closes a CDR3 of 11 amino acids. The DNA shown is the 33-base CDR3, in frame from base 1. Unmatched junction bases come to 1, with V trimmed by 11 bases and J by 0 bases. Sequences MNHNS (CDR1) and SASEGT (CDR2) are obtained from the germline V gene. Patients with a history of autoimmune disease or receiving systemic immunosuppression were excluded from the trial. Peripheral blood for TCR sequencing was collected from all dose cohorts at baseline, on cycle 4 day 1, and on cycle 7 day 1. Samples were obtained from an open-label, multicenter, first-in-human phase I dose-escalation trial of ivuxolimab. Adults with locally advanced or metastatic head and neck squamous cell, hepatocellular, melanoma or renal cell carcinoma were enrolled in the trial. CD4+ and CD8+ T cells were sorted separately from peripheral blood before TCR sequencing. For sequencing of the TCRbeta CDR3 region, genomic DNA was extracted from the sorted cells. TCRbeta CDR3 regions were sequenced using the immunoSEQ Assay. TCRdb's version of the immuneACCESS table is confined to in-frame rearrangements and falls short of the full clone set. An unresolved V gene accounts for under half of the shortfall where checked; the remainder is of unknown origin. The sample table holds 80,000 or so clones, of which approximately 94% were seen once. The ten largest account for 13% to 15% of the sample.

Concerning this clone itself: The antigen it binds to is not known. Base qualities are not recorded, but no much larger clone differs from it by a single base.

Points the paper makes about the study in general: Which antigens the clonally expanded peripheral T cells were specific for was not determined. At doses from 0.1 to 3.0 mg/kg, clonal expansion was seen in both CD4+ and CD8+ blood T cells between baseline and week 6. In the 0.1-3.0 mg/kg groups, partial responders had among the lowest normalized peripheral clonal expansion, particularly in CD8+ T cells. On average, CD8+ T cells showed more expanded clones than CD4+ T cells after ivuxolimab. Low levels of normalized T-cell clonal expansion were also seen in some nonresponding patients.

The source material was CD4+ or CD8+ T cells sorted from blood, sampled in a trial of the OX40 agonist ivuxolimab. In this chain, TRBV6-1 is recombined with TRBJ2-7, and TRBD2 aligns with 7 junction nucleotides. The receptor was isolated from an adult with an advanced solid tumor such as melanoma, head and neck, liver or kidney cancer. The CDR3 reads CAGGVSYEQYF. Here is the DNA: TGTGCCGGGGGGGTCTCCTACGAGCAGTACTTC.